Reported below is one T cell receptor (beta chain). The specificity of this receptor is unknown. One base away there is no much larger clone; base qualities are not given. CDR1 and CDR2, looked up from the germline V gene, are MNHNS and SASEGT. V trim: 5 bases; J trim: 5 bases; unmatched bases: 7. CDR3 length: 14 amino acids, cysteine to phenylalanine. Just CDR3 DNA is preserved here, 42 bases in frame from base 1. Receptor amplification or capture employed the immunoSEQ multiplex PCR assay. The study's own analysis went as follows. To diagnose cytomegalovirus status from the catalog of TCR beta chain sequences, a statistical classification framework was built. TCRdb obtained this table from immuneACCESS and retained in-frame rearrangements with V and J assigned. These tables miss some clones; where compared with another copy, unresolved V genes account for less than half of the shortfall, and the remainder is unexplained. V, J and clone size reflect that table, while D and trimming were determined from the DNA. This sample is represented by 300,000 to 400,000 clones; about nine tenths of them were singletons. Jointly, the top ten make up approximately 0.8% of the sample.

This entry comes from a study of cytomegalovirus exposure and HLA in healthy donors (TCRdb year 2017). About the investigation overall: A later analysis indicated that the 90 to 150 validation repertoires were generated on the platform also employed for the 700 or so repertoires of the first cohort. The study aimed to test whether cataloging public T cell receptors could reveal signatures of past pathogen exposure. In addition to the first cohort of 650 to 750 subjects, a separate validation cohort of about 120 different subjects was used. To predict cytomegalovirus infection status, the study brought together high-throughput TCR immunosequencing, statistical association of individual TCRs with disease status, and machine learning. Results the study describes overall, beyond this receptor: In both the original and validation cohorts, the classifier was reported to diagnose cytomegalovirus status with high specificity and sensitivity. Subsequent analysis determined that TCRs grouped into clusters in the first cohort also showed a tendency toward co-occurrence across the roughly 120 validation repertoires, and approximately 93% of cluster scores exceeded 0. Across donors, most TCR sequences were observed very rarely, whereas some public TCRs were present in many individuals. The authors suggested that the approach could potentially be generalized to other disease states and immunological phenotypes. A few of the identified cytomegalovirus-associated TCR beta chains were confirmed in vitro to be specific for cytomegalovirus antigens. A later analysis lacked HLA typing for the validation cohort, so it scored co-occurrence in that cohort across all 130 or so repertoires. The study gave a list of 150 to 200 TCR beta chains associated with cytomegalovirus.

Separate from the approximately 730-subject first cohort, the validation cohort of roughly 110 subjects was the group to which the donors belonged. Rearrangement joined TRBV6-1 to TRBJ1-2; 8 central bases correspond to TRBD1. This TCR was recovered from a woman younger than 30 in good health and CMV-seronegative. The sequencing sample was made of PBMCs. The encoded CDR3 is CASSPGQGGYGYTF. The nucleotides are TGTGCCAGCAGTCCTGGACAGGGCGGGTATGGCTACACCTTC.